Presented here are 20 T cell receptor beta chains from one specimen sequenced in a study of breast tumors, draining lymph nodes, adjacent tissues. TCRdb processed the multiplex PCR reads anew with MiXCR; each CDR3 protein has one entry. Of 12,000 to 15,000 distinct CDR3 sequences in the sample, about 60% were seen once. Sequenced material: tumor-adjacent breast tissue. The receptors here all came from a female donor with breast cancer. Some clones in this sample may be carry-over from other donors' samples.

The chain combines TRBV15 with TRBJ2-7, with TRBD2 as a possible D gene (6 bases). CDR1 is LNHNV, CDR2 YYDKDF, per germline (reference sequence). V was trimmed by 4 bases and J by 0 bases, leaving 13 bases between them. The CDR3 runs to 15 residues. The CDR3 DNA sequence: TGTGCCACCAGCAAAGAGGAGGGCCCCTCCTACGAGCAGTACTTC. This gives the protein CATSKEEGPSYEQYF.

The sample holds many counts of this clonotype. Just one base apart from a much larger clone, this may be a read error. CDR3 bases: TGTGCCAGTACCCCCGCAGGACCCCTGAGCTCCTATAATTCACCCCCCCACTTT. This sequence encodes CASTPAGPLSSYNSPPHF. This chain joins TRBV19 and TRBJ1-6; D gene uncertain. The CDR3 contains 18 residues. Germline CDR1 and CDR2: LNHDA and SQIVND (reference sequence).

This clonotype has only a few counts. The chain employs TRBV14 and TRBJ2-2, with 12 nucleotides matching TRBD2. From germline, CDR1 is SGHDN and CDR2 FVKESK. J lost 3 bases, V lost 6 bases, and 5 bases had no gene match. This CDR3 region has 16 residues. CDR3 nucleotides: TGTGCCAGCAGTCAACTAGCGGGAGGATACACCGGGGAGCTGTTTTTT. Protein product: CASSQLAGGYTGELFF.

V and J are TRBV7-2 and TRBJ2-7; D is unresolved. Germline V gives CDR1 SGHTA, CDR2 FQGNSA. V was shortened by 5 bases and J by 2 bases, with 10 bases between the two germline ends. This CDR3 is built from 13 residues. CDR3 sequence: CASSPDGAYEQYF. The CDR3 DNA reads TGTGCCAGCAGCCCCGATGGGGCCTACGAGCAGTACTTC. Full variable domain (outside the CDR3, taken from reference TRBV7-2 and TRBJ2-7): GAGVSQSPSNKVTEKGKDVELRCDPISGHTALYWYRQSLGQGLEFLIYFQGNSAPDKSGLPSDRFSAERTGGSVSTLTIQRTQQEDSAVYLCASSPDGAYEQYFGPGTRLTVT.

The chain has TRBV12-3 or TRBV12-4 and TRBJ2-7; the match to TRBD1 covers 8 bases. V gave up 6 bases and J gave up 2 bases; unmatched junction bases: 9. The CDR3 totals 15 residues. The CDR3 coding sequence is TGTGCCAGCAGCAGCCGGGACAGGTTTCCCTACGAGCAGTACTTC. This codes for CASSSRDRFPYEQYF.

This clonotype occurred many times. This could be a read error, since a much larger clone is one nucleotide away. The rearrangement uses TRBV6-1 and TRBJ2-7, with 9 bases identical to TRBD2. From germline, CDR1 is MNHNS and CDR2 SASEGT. The CDR3 has 15 amino acids. Trimming cost V 5 bases and J 1 base; bases outside gene matches: 6. The CDR3 loop is CASSQSLAGSYEQYF. The CDR3 nucleotides read TGTGCCAGCAGTCAAAGTCTAGCGGGGTCCTACGAGCAGTACTTC.

In the case of this clonotype: An end of the junction differs from the germline gene, which may be a read error. The chain is built from TRBV6-2 or TRBV6-3 and TRBJ2-1; D is possibly TRBD2 (5 bases). The V gene's germline CDR1 is MNHEY and CDR2 SVGEGT. CDR3 length equals 13 residues. CDR3 in DNA: TGCGCCAGCGGTTACGGAATTCGGAATGAGCAGTTCTTC. Residues: CASGYGIRNEQFF.

The V gene is TRBV19, the J gene TRBJ1-4; tentatively, D is TRBD1 (6 bases). The CDR3 is made up of 14 amino acids. Deletions cut 9 bases from V and 7 bases from J, with 18 bases between. Germline V gene lookup returns CDR1 LNHDA and CDR2 SQIVND (reference sequence). The CDR3 bases are TGTGCCAGCGCGAGGGGACAACCCAGTGAAAAACTGTTTTTT. Amino acids: CASARGQPSEKLFF.

The rearrangement uses TRBV5-6 and TRBJ2-7, with 9 bases that match TRBD1. The CDR3 consists of 14 residues. Germline V lookup: CDR1 SGHDT, CDR2 YYEEEE. Trimming at V came to 0 bases and at J to 2 bases, leaving 0 bases not matched to a gene. CDR3 sequence (DNA): TGTGCCAGCAGCTTGGGGGACAGGGCCTACGAGCAGTACTTC. Residues: CASSLGDRAYEQYF.

The CDR3 nucleotides are TGTGCCAGCAGCGCAGGGGGAATCTCCTACGAGCAGTACTTC. Protein sequence: CASSAGGISYEQYF. The chain combines TRBV9 with TRBJ2-7; 7 nucleotides agree with TRBD1. V trimming: 3 bases; J trimming: 0 bases; junction bases outside the gene matches: 3. The germline CDR1 and CDR2 sequences are SGDLS and YYNGEE. The CDR3 extends over 14 amino acids.

CDR3 coding DNA: TGTGCCAGCAGCCCCACTGGACTAGCGGGGGGGCCGGTGCCATGGAATGAGCAGTTCTTC. Residues: CASSPTGLAGGPVPWNEQFF. The chain joins TRBV7-3 to TRBJ2-1, with 15 bases that match TRBD2. The CDR3 contains 20 residues. Germline loops: CDR1 SGHTA, CDR2 FQGTGA. Germline trimming cut 5 bases from V and 7 bases from J; bases unmatched to any gene: 18. Filled out from reference TRBV7-3 and TRBJ2-1, the complete variable domain reads GAGVSQTPSNKVTEKGKYVELRCDPISGHTALYWYRQSLGQGPEFLIYFQGTGAADDSGLPNDRFFAVRPEGSVSTLKIQRTERGDSAVYLCASSPTGLAGGPVPWNEQFFGPGTRLTVL.

This rearrangement joins TRBV10-3 to TRBJ1-2; D call uncertain. Deletions cut 0 bases from V and 5 bases from J, with 7 bases between. There are 13 residues in the CDR3. Germline CDR1 ENHRY, CDR2 SYGVKD. The CDR3 here is CAISESSGYGYTF. DNA for the CDR3: TGTGCCATCAGTGAGTCGTCAGGATATGGCTACACCTTC.

The chain is built from TRBV7-3 and TRBJ2-3; 12 nucleotides align to TRBD2. This CDR3 is 17 amino acids long. The junction had 6 bases not matched to a gene; V was cut back by 5 bases and J by 0 bases. Germline V lookup: CDR1 SGHTA, CDR2 FQGTGA. The CDR3 nucleotides are TGTGCCAGCAGCCTTGGGACTAGCGGGTTTAGCACAGATACGCAGTATTTT. Translation gives CASSLGTSGFSTDTQYF. Full variable domain (missing parts from reference TRBV7-3 and TRBJ2-3): GAGVSQTPSNKVTEKGKYVELRCDPISGHTALYWYRQSLGQGPEFLIYFQGTGAADDSGLPNDRFFAVRPEGSVSTLKIQRTERGDSAVYLCASSLGTSGFSTDTQYFGPGTRLTVL.

In its sample, this clonotype was seen many times. The CDR3 DNA sequence: TGTGCCAGCAGCAAAAGTTATAGCGGGAGCTCCTACAATGAGCAGTTCTTC. Translating gives CASSKSYSGSSYNEQFF. The chain links TRBV11-3 to TRBJ2-1, with 9 bases that match TRBD2. Germline trimming cut 5 bases from V and 0 bases from J; bases unmatched to any gene: 8. From germline, CDR1 is SGHNT and CDR2 YENEEA. This CDR3 spans 17 amino acids.

This clonotype is labeled medium-sized (0.01 to 0.1%). The gene calls are TRBV30 and TRBJ1-2; D may be TRBD1 (5 bases). The CDR3 runs 14 residues. Looked up from germline, CDR1 is GTSNPN and CDR2 is SVGIG (reference sequence). CDR3 DNA sequence: TGTGCACGCGATGGGGGTGTGGGCCGTAACAGCTACACCTTC. It translates to CARDGGVGRNSYTF.

Relative to its sample, this clonotype is medium-sized. This chain joins TRBV12-3 or TRBV12-4 and TRBJ2-1; D tentatively reads TRBD1 or TRBD2 (6 bases each). This CDR3 has 16 residues. V was shortened by 2 bases and J by 7 bases, with 18 bases between the two germline ends. This CDR3 reads CASSLRRDKGRNEQFF. CDR3 in DNA: TGTGCCAGCAGTTTACGCCGGGACAAAGGGAGGAATGAGCAGTTCTTC.

The CDR3: CASSSGQLHYGYTF. The CDR3 DNA is TGCGCCAGCAGCTCTGGACAGCTACACTATGGCTACACCTTC. The V gene is TRBV5-1, the J gene TRBJ1-2, with D possibly matching TRBD1 (6 bases). This CDR3 contains 14 residues. The germline gives CDR1 SGHRS, CDR2 YFSETQ. V shed 3 bases and J shed 3 bases, with 12 bases lying between them.

This chain uses TRBV20-1 with TRBJ2-7, with 8 bases lining up with TRBD1. J gave up 3 bases and V 4 bases, and 2 bases lay outside the gene matches. This CDR3 region has 12 residues. CDR1 and CDR2 from the germline V gene are DFQATT and SNEGSKA (reference sequence). The CDR3 nucleotides read TGCAGTGCTACAGGACAGGGCTACGAGCAGTACTTC. It encodes CSATGQGYEQYF.

The chain carries TRBV7-2 and TRBJ2-1, with 13 bases lining up with TRBD2. V lost 4 bases to trimming and J lost 8 bases; unmatched junction nucleotides: 8. CDR1 is SGHTA and CDR2 is FQGNSA in the germline V gene. This CDR3 contains 16 residues. CDR3 sequence reads: CASSSRGTSGKYEQFF. Here the CDR3 DNA reads TGTGCCAGCAGCTCGAGGGGGACTAGCGGGAAGTATGAGCAGTTCTTC.

This clonotype is termed medium-sized. The chain links TRBV12-3 or TRBV12-4 to TRBJ1-5; possible D gene TRBD1, 5 bases. The CDR3 is made up of 14 amino acids. V dropped 6 bases and J dropped 6 bases, with 15 bases sitting between them. CDR3: CASSGRGTSQPQHF. The CDR3 DNA is TGTGCCAGCAGCGGAAGGGGTACCAGTCAGCCCCAGCATTTT.